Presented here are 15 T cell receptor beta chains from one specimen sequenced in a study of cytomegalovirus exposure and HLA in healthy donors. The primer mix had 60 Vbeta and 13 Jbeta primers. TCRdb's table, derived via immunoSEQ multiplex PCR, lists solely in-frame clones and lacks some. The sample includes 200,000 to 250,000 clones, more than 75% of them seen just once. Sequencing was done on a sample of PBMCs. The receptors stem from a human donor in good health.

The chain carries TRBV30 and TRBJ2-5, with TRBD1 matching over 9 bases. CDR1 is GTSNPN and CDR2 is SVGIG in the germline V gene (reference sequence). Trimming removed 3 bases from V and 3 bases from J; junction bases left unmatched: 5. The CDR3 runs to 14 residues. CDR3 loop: CAWSQDRGEETQYF. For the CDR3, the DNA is TGTGCCTGGAGCCAGGACAGGGGCGAAGAGACCCAGTACTTC. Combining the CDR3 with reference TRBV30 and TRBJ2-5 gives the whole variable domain SQTIHQWPATLVQPVGSPLSLECTVEGTSNPNLYWYRQAAGRGLQLLFYSVGIGQISSEVPQNLSASRPQDRQFILSSKKLLLSDSGFYLCAWSQDRGEETQYFGPGTRLLVL.

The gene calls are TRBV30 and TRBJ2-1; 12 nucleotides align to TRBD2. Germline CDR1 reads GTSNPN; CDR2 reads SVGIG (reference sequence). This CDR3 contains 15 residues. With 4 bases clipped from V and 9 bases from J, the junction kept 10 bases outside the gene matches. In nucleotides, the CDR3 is TGTGCCTGGACCACTGGACTAGCGGGACTTGTTGAGCAGTTCTTC. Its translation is CAWTTGLAGLVEQFF.

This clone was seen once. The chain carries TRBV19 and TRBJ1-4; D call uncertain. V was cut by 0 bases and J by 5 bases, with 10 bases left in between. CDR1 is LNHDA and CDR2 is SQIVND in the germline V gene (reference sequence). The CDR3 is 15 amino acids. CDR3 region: CASSIDGARNEKLFF. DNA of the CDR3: TGTGCCAGTAGTATAGATGGTGCCAGAAATGAAAAACTGTTTTTT.

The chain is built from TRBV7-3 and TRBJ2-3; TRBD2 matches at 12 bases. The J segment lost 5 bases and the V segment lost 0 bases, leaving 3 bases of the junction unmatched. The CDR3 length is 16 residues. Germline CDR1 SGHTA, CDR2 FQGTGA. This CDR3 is CASSLTSSGRVDTQYF. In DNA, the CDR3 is TGTGCCAGCAGCTTAACGTCTAGCGGGAGGGTAGATACGCAGTATTTT.

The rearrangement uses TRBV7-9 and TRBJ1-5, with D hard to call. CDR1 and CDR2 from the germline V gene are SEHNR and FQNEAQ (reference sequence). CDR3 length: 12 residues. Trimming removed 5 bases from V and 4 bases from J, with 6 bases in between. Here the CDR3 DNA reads TGTGCCAGCAGCCGGGAAAATCAGCCCCAGCATTTT. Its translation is CASSRENQPQHF.

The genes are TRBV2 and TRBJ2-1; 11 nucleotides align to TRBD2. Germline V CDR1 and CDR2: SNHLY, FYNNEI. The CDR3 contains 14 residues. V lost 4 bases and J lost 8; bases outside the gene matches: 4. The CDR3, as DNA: TGTGCCAGCAGTGGGACTAGCGGGTTGTATGAGCAGTTCTTC. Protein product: CASSGTSGLYEQFF.

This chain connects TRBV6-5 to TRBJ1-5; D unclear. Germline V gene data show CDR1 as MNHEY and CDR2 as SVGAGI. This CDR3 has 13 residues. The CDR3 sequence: CATGQNYNQPQHF. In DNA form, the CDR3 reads TGTGCAACCGGTCAGAACTACAATCAGCCCCAGCATTTT.

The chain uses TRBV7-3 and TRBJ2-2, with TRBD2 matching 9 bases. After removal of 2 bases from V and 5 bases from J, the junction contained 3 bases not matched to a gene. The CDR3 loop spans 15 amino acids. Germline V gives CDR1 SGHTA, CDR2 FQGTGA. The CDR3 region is CASSLRREGTGELFF. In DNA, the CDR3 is TGTGCCAGCAGCTTACGGCGGGAGGGTACCGGGGAGCTGTTTTTT.

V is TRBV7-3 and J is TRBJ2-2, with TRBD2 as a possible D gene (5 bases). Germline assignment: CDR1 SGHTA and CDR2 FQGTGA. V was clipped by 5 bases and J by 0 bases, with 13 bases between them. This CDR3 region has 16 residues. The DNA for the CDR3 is TGTGCCAGCAGCCCCAAGGGAGCGCCGAACACCGGGGAGCTGTTTTTT. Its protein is CASSPKGAPNTGELFF.

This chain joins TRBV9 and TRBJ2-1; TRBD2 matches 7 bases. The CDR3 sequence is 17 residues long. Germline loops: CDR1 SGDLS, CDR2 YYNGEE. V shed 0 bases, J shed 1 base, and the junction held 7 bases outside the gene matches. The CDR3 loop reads CASSVGAGKPSYNEQFF. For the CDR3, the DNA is TGTGCCAGCAGCGTAGGAGCGGGAAAGCCGTCCTACAATGAGCAGTTCTTC.

CDR3 sequence (DNA): TGCGCCAGCGGGGCTAGCGGGGGCCGACCCTCTTACGAGCAGTACTTC. Translation: CASGASGGRPSYEQYF. V usage is TRBV10-2 and J usage is TRBJ2-7, with 10 nucleotides matching TRBD2. Germline trimming cut 8 bases from V and 4 bases from J; bases unmatched to any gene: 14. This CDR3 is 16 amino acids long. Germline V gene lookup returns CDR1 WSHSY and CDR2 SAAADI.

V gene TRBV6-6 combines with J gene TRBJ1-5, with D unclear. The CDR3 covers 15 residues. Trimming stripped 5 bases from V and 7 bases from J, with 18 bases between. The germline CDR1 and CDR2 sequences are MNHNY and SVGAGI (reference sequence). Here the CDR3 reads CASSQAHVSRQPQHF. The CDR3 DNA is TGTGCCAGCAGTCAGGCTCACGTATCTCGCCAGCCCCAGCATTTT.

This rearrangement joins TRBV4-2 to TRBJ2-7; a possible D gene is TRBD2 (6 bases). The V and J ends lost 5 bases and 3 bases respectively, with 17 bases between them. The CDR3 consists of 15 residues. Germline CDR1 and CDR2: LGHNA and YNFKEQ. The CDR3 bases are TGTGCCAGCAGCGCAACCGGGACTGGGGTCTACGAGCAGTACTTC. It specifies CASSATGTGVYEQYF.

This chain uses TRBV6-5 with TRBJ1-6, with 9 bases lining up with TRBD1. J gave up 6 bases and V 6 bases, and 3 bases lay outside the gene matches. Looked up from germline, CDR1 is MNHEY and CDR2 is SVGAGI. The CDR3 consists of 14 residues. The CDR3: CASRGTGINSPLHF. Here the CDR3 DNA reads TGTGCCAGCAGGGGGACAGGGATTAATTCACCCCTCCACTTT.

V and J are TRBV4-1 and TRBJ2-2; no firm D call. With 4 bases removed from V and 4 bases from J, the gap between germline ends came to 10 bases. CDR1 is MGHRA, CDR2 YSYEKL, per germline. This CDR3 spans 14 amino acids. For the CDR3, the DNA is TGCGCCAGCAGCCCACTGTCGATCACCGGGGAGCTGTTTTTT. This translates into CASSPLSITGELFF.